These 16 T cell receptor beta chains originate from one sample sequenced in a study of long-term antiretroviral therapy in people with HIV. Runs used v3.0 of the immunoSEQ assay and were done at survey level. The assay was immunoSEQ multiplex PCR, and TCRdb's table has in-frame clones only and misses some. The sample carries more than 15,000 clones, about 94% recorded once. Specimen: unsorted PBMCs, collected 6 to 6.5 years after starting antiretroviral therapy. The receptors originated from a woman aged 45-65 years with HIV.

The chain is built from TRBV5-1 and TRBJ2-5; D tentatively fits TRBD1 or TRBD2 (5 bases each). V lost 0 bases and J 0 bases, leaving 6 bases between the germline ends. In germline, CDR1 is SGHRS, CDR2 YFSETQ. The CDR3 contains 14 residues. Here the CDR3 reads CASSLGGNQETQYF. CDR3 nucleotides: TGCGCCAGCAGCTTGGGGGGGAACCAAGAGACCCAGTACTTC.

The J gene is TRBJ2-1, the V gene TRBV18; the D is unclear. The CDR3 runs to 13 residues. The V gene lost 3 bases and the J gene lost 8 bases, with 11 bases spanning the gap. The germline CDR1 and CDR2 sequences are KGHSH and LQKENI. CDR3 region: CASSPYVAHEQFF. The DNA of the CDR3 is TGTGCCAGCTCACCCTACGTAGCCCATGAGCAGTTCTTC.

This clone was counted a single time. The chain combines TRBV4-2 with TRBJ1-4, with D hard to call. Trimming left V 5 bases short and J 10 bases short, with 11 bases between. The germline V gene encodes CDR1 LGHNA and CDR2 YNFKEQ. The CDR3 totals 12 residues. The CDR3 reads CASSDTNTKLFF. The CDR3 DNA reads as TGTGCCAGCAGCGATACCAATACAAAACTGTTTTTT.

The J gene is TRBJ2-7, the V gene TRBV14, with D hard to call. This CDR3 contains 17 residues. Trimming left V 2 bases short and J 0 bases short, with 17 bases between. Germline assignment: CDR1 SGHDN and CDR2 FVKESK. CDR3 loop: CASSQFTDPLRSYEQYF. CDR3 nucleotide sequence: TGTGCCAGCAGCCAATTCACAGACCCATTACGCTCCTACGAGCAGTACTTC.

The CDR3 reads CASSLFQGVYNEQFF. In nucleotides, the CDR3 is TGCGCCAGCAGCCTTTTCCAGGGGGTCTACAATGAGCAGTTCTTC. The chain carries TRBV5-1 and TRBJ2-1; 7 positions agree with TRBD1. Germline V gene lookup returns CDR1 SGHRS and CDR2 YFSETQ. The CDR3 runs 15 residues. J gave up 3 bases and V 4 bases, and 7 bases lay outside the gene matches.

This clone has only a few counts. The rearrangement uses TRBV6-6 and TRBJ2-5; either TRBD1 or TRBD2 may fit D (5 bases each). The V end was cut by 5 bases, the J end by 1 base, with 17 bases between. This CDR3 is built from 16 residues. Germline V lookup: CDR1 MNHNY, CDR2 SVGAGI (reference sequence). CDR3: CASSKGGAGGQETQYF. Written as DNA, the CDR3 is TGTGCCAGCAGTAAGGGCGGAGCTGGGGGCCAAGAGACCCAGTACTTC.

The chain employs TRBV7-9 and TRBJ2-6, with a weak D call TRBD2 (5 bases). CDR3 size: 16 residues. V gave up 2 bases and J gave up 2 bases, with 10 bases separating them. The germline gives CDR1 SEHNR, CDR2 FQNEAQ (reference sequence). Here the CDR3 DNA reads TGTGCCAGCAGCTTATTTGCGGGCCCTGGGGCCAACGTCCTGACTTTC. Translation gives CASSLFAGPGANVLTF. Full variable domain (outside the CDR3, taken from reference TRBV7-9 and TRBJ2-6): DTGVSQNPRHKITKRGQNVTFRCDPISEHNRLYWYRQTLGQGPEFLTYFQNEAQLEKSRLLSDRFSAERPKGSFSTLEIQRTEQGDSAMYLCASSLFAGPGANVLTFGAGSRLTVL.

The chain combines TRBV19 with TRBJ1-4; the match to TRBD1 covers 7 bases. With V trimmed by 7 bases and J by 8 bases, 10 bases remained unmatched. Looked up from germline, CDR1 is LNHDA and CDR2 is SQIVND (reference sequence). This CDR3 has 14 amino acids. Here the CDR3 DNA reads TGTGCCAGTACTGCACAGGGGATAAGCGAAAAACTGTTTTTT. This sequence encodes CASTAQGISEKLFF.

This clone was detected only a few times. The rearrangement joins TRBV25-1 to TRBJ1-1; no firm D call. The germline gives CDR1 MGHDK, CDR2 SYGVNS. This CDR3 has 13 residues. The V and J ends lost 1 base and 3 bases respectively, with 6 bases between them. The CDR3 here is CASSEFLYTEAFF. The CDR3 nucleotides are TGTGCCAGCAGTGAATTTCTTTACACTGAAGCTTTCTTT.

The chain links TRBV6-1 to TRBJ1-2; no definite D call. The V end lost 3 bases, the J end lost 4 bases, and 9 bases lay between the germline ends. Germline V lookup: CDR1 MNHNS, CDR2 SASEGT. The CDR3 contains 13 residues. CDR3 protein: CASSETPTYGYTF. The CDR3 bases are TGTGCCAGCAGTGAGACCCCGACCTATGGCTACACCTTC.

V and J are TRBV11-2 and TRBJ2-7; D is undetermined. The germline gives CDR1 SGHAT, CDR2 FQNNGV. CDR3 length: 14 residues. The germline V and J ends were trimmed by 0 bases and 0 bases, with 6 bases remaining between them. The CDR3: CASSLDVGSYEQYF. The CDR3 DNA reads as TGTGCCAGCAGCTTAGACGTAGGCTCCTACGAGCAGTACTTC. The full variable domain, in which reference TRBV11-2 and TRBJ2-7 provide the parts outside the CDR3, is EAGVAQSPRYKIIEKRQSVAFWCNPISGHATLYWYQQILGQGPKLLIQFQNNGVVDDSQLPKDRFSAERLKGVDSTLKIQPAKLEDSAVYLCASSLDVGSYEQYFGPGTRLTVT.

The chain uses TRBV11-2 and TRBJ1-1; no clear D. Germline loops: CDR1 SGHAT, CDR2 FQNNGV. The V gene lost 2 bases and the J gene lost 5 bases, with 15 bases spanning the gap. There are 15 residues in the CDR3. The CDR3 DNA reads TGTGCCAGCAGCTTAAGGCACAGCAAAACAACTGAAGCTTTCTTT. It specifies CASSLRHSKTTEAFF.

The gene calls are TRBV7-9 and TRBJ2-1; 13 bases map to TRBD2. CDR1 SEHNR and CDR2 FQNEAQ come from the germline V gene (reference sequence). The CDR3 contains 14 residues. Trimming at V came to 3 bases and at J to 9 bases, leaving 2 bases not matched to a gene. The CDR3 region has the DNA TGTGCCAGCAGCTTGGGACTAGCGGGATTTGAGCAGTTCTTC. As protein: CASSLGLAGFEQFF.

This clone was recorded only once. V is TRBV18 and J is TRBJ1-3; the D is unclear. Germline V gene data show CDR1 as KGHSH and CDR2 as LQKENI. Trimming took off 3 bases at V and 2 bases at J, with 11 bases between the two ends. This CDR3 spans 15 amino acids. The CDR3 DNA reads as TGTGCCAGCTCACCGGTTGGCGGTGCTGGAAACACCATATATTTT. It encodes CASSPVGGAGNTIYF.

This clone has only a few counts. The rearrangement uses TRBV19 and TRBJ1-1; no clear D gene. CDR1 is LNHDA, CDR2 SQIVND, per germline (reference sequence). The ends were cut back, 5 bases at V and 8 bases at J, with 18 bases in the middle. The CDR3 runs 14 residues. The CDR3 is CASSGPSFVTEAFF. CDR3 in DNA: TGTGCCAGTAGTGGGCCCTCCTTTGTAACCGAAGCTTTCTTT.

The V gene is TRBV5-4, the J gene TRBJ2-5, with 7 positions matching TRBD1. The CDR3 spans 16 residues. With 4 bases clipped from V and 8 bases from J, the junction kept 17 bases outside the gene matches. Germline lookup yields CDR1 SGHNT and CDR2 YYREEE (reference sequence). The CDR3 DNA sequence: TGTGCCAGCAGCCAGGAATGGGACAGAACTAGAGAAACCCAGTACTTC. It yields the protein CASSQEWDRTRETQYF.